The 4 T cell receptor beta chains given below trace back to one sample, sequenced in a study of T cells in Graves' hyperthyroidism and ophthalmopathy. TCR beta CDR3 sequences were amplified from RNA transcripts. First-round RT-PCR of the TCR CDR3 relied on the HTBI primer set. TCRdb re-called the multiplex PCR reads through MiXCR, storing one row per CDR3 protein. In the table there are a few hundred thousand distinct CDR3 sequences, around 46% of which are singletons. Sequences were obtained from peripheral blood or thyroid tissue (not recorded which). The receptors originated from a woman under 30 with Graves' hyperthyroidism.

V gene TRBV4-1 combines with J gene TRBJ2-7; the D gene is possibly TRBD2 (7 bases). V was pared by 0 bases and J by 2 bases, with 17 bases between. The germline CDR1 and CDR2 sequences are MGHRA and YSYEKL. This CDR3 has 17 residues. CDR3 nucleotides: TGCGCCAGCAGCCAAGATCAGGGGCGCGGGAGCGCCTACGAGCAGTACTTC. Its translation: CASSQDQGRGSAYEQYF.

In its sample, this clonotype was seen a few times. The chain's CDR3 is CASSQVPGTGTNEKLFF. CDR3 DNA: TGCGCCAGCAGCCAAGTTCCCGGAACGGGGACTAATGAAAAACTGTTTTTT. The chain combines TRBV4-1 with TRBJ1-4; D uncertain. The length of the CDR3 is 17 residues. Trimming took off 1 base at V and 2 bases at J, with 14 bases between the two ends. Germline V gene lookup returns CDR1 MGHRA and CDR2 YSYEKL.

Regarding this clonotype: A read error may produce the germline difference seen at one junction end. The rearrangement joins TRBV6-1 to TRBJ2-5; D is possibly TRBD2 (6 bases). This CDR3 contains 12 residues. Germline CDR1 is MNHNS and CDR2 is SASEGT. The CDR3 loop reads CATSAAGETQYF. For the CDR3, the DNA is TGTGCCACCAGTGCAGCGGGAGAGACCCAGTACTTC.

This clonotype was counted ten times or more. The genes are TRBV15 and TRBJ2-2, with TRBD2 identical over 9 bases. The germline CDR1 and CDR2 sequences are LNHNV and YYDKDF (reference sequence). The CDR3 extends over 16 amino acids. V was clipped by 5 bases and J by 6 bases; unmatched bases: 10. CDR3 coding DNA: TGTGCCACCAGCGGCCTAGCGGGATCATTCGCCGGGGAGCTGTTTTTT. Its protein is CATSGLAGSFAGELFF.